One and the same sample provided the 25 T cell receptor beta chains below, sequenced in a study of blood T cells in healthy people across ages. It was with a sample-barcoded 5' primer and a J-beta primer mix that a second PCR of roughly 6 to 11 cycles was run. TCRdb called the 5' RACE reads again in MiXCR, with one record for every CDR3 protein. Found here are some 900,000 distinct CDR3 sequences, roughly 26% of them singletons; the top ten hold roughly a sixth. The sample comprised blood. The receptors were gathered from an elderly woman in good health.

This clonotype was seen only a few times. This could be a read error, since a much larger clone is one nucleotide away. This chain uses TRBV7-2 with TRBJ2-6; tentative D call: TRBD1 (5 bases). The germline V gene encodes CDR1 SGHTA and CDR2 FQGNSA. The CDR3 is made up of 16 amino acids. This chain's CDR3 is CASSLLVSSGASVLTF. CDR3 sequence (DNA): TGTGCCAGCAGCCTACTGGTGAGCTCTGGGGCCAGCGTCCTGACTTTC. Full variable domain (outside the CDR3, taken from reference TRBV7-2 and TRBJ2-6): GAGVSQSPSNKVTEKGKDVELRCDPISGHTALYWYRQSLGQGLEFLIYFQGNSAPDKSGLPSDRFSAERTGGSVSTLTIQRTQQEDSAVYLCASSLLVSSGASVLTFGAGSRLTVL.

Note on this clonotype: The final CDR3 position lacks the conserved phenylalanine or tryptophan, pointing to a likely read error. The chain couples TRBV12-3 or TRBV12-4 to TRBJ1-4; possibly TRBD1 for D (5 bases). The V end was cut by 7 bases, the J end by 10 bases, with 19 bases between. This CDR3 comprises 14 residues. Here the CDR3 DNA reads TGTGCCAGCAACCGGGCAGGGCCCACGGGAAAACTGTTTTGT. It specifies CASNRAGPTGKLFC.

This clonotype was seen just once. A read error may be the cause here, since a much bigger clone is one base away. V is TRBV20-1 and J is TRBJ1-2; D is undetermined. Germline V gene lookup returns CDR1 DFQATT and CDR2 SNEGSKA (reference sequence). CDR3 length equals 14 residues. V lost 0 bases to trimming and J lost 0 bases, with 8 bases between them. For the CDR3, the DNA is TGCAGTGCTAGAGATTGCGGAACTAACTATGGCTACACCTTC. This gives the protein CSARDCGTNYGYTF.

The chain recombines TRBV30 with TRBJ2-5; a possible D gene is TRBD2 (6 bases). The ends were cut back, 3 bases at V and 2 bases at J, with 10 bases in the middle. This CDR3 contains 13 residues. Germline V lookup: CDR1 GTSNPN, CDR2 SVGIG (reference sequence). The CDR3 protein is CAWSLGLQETQYF. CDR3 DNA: TGTGCCTGGAGCCTGGGACTGCAAGAGACCCAGTACTTC.

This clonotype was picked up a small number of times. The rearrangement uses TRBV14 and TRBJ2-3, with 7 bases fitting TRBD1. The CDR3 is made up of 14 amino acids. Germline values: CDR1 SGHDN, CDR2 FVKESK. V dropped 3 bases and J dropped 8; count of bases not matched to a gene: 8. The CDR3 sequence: CASSQTGSRGTQYF. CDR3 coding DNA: TGTGCCAGCAGCCAGACAGGGTCCCGGGGTACGCAGTATTTT. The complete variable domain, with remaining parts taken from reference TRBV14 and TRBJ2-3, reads EAGVTQFPSHSVIEKGQTVTLRCDPISGHDNLYWYRRVMGKEIKFLLHFVKESKQDESGMPNNRFLAERTGGTYSTLKVQPAELEDSGVYFCASSQTGSRGTQYFGPGTRLTVL.

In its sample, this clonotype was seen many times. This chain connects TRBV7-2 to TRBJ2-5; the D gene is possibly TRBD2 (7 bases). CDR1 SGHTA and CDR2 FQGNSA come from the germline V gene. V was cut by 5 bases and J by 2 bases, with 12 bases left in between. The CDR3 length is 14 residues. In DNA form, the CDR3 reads TGTGCCAGCAGCGGTAGGGGGGGGCAAGAGACCCAGTACTTC. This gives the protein CASSGRGGQETQYF.

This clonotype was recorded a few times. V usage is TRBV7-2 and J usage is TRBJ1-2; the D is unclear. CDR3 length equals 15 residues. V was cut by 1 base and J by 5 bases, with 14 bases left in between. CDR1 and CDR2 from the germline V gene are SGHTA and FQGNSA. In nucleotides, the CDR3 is TGTGCCAGCAGCTTAGTTTGGCAGAACGGTTATGGCTACACCTTC. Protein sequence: CASSLVWQNGYGYTF.

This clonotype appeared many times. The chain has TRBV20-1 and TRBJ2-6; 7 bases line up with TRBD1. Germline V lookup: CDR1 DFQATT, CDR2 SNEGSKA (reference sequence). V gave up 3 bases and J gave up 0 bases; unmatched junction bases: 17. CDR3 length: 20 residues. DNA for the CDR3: TGCAGTGCTAGTAAAGGGACAGCCACCCCTTCCGCCTCTGGGGCCAACGTCCTGACTTTC. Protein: CSASKGTATPSASGANVLTF.

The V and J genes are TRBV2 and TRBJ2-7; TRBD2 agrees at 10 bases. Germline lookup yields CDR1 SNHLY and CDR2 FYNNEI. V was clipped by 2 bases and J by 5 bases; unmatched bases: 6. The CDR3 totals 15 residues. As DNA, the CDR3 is TGTGCCAGCAGTGAACCCTTAGCGGGGGGTGACGAGCAGTACTTC. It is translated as CASSEPLAGGDEQYF.

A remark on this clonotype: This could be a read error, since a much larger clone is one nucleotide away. CDR3 DNA sequence: TGTGCCAGCAGTGAACCCGGGACATTCGGAGTAGGAGAGACCCAGTTCTTC. It encodes CASSEPGTFGVGETQFF. The chain links TRBV6-1 to TRBJ2-1, with a possible D match to TRBD1 (6 bases). V lost 2 bases and J lost 13, with 27 bases in between. The CDR3 is made up of 17 amino acids. Germline assignment: CDR1 MNHNS and CDR2 SASEGT.

In nucleotides, the CDR3 is TGTGCCAGTAGTACCAGTCGACGGAGCTACGAGCAGTACTTC. Amino acids: CASSTSRRSYEQYF. V gene TRBV19 combines with J gene TRBJ2-7; no clear D gene. The CDR3 runs 14 residues. The germline V gene encodes CDR1 LNHDA and CDR2 SQIVND (reference sequence). V lost 4 bases and J lost 3, with 13 bases in between.

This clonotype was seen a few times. The CDR3 spells CASSPWLQGVNEKLFF. The CDR3, as DNA: TGTGCCAGCAGCCCCTGGTTGCAAGGGGTTAATGAAAAACTGTTTTTT. J is TRBJ1-4 and V is TRBV3-1; a possible D gene is TRBD1 (5 bases). The CDR3 covers 16 residues. The germline CDR1 and CDR2 sequences are LGHDT and YNNKEL (reference sequence). V gave up 4 bases and J gave up 4 bases, with 16 bases separating them.

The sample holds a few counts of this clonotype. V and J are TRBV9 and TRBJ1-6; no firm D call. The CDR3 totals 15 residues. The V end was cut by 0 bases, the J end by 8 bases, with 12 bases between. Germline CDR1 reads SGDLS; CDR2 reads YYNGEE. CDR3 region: CASSVEEGRHSPLHF. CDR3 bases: TGTGCCAGCAGCGTAGAGGAGGGCCGCCATTCACCCCTCCACTTT.

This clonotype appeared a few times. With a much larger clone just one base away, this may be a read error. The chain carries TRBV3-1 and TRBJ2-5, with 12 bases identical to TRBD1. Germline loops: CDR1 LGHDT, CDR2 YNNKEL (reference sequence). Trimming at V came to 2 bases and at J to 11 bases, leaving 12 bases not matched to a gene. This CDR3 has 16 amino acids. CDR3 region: CASSQHRDRGRAEQYF. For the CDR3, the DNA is TGTGCCAGCAGCCAACACCGGGACAGGGGGCGCGCTGAGCAGTACTTC.

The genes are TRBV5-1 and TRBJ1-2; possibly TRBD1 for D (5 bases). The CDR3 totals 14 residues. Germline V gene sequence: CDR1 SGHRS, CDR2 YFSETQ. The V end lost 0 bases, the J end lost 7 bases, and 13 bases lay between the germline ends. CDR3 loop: CASSLAQGSSGYTF. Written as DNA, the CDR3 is TGCGCCAGCAGCTTGGCCCAGGGTTCGAGTGGCTACACCTTC.

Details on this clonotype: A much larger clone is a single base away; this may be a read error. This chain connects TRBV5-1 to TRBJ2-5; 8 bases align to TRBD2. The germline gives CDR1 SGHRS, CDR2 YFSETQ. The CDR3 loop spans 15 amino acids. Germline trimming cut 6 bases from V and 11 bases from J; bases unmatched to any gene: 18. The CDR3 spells CASNPGTSSPNEQYF. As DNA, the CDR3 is TGCGCCAGCAACCCCGGGACTAGTTCACCCAATGAGCAGTACTTC.

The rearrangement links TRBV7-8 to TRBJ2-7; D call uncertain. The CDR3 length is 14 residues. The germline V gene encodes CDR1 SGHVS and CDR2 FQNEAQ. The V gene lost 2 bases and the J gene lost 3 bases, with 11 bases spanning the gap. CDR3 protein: CASSLMVSLYEQYF. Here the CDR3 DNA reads TGTGCCAGCAGCTTAATGGTCAGCCTCTACGAGCAGTACTTC. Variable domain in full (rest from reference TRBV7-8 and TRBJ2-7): GAGVSQSPRYKVAKRGQDVALRCDPISGHVSLFWYQQALGQGPEFLTYFQNEAQLDKSGLPSDRFFAERPEGSVSTLKIQRTQQEDSAVYLCASSLMVSLYEQYFGPGTRLTVT.

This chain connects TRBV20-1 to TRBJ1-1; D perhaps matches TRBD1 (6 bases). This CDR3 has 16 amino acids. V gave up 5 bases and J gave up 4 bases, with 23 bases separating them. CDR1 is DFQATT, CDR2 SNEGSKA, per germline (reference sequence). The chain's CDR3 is CSAARPGQNRGTEAFF. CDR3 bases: TGCAGTGCTGCCCGCCCGGGACAAAATCGGGGCACTGAAGCTTTCTTT.

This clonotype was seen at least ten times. The CDR3 DNA is TGTGCCAGCAGCTTAGTCCGTGACCCTGGAGAGACCCAGTACTTC. Translating it yields CASSLVRDPGETQYF. This sequence joins TRBV7-9 and TRBJ2-5; D gene unclear. With 1 base removed from V and 4 bases from J, the gap between germline ends came to 13 bases. Per the germline V gene, CDR1 is SEHNR and CDR2 is FQNEAQ (reference sequence). The CDR3 has 15 residues.

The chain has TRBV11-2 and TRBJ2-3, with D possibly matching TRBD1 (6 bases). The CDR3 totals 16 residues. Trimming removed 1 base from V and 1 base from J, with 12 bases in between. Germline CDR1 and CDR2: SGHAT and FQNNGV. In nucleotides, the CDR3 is TGTGCCAGCAGCTTAGTTAGGGGACAAGGCACAGATACGCAGTATTTT. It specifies CASSLVRGQGTDTQYF.

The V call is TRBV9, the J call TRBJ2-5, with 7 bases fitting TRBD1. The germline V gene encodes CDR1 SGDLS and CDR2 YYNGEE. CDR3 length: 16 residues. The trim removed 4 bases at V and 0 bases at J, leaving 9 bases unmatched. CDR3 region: CASSPRTGSYQETQYF. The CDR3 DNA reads TGTGCCAGCAGCCCACGGACAGGTTCATACCAAGAGACCCAGTACTTC.

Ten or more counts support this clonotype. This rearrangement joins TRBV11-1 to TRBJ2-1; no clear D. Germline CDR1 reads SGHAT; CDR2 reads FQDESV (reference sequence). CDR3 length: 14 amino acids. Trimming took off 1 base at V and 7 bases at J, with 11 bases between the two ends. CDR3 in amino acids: CASSLVLGRNEQFF. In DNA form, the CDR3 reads TGTGCCAGCAGCTTAGTGCTGGGTAGAAATGAGCAGTTCTTC.

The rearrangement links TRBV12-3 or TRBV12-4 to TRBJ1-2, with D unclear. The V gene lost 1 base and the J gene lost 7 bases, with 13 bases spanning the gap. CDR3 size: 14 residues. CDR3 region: CASSLGTARRGYTF. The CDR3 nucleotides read TGTGCCAGCAGTTTAGGAACCGCCAGGCGTGGCTACACCTTC.

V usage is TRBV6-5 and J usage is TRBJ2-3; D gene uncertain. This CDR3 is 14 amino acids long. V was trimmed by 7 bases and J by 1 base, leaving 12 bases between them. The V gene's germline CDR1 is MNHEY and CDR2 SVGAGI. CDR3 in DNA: TGTGCCAGCAAAGTCCTATTAGGCACAGATACGCAGTATTTT. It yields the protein CASKVLLGTDTQYF.

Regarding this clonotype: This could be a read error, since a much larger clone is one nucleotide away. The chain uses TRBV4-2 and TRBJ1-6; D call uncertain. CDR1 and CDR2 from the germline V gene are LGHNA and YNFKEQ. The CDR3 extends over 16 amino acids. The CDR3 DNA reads TGTGCCGGCAGCCAAGATTGGGCCGGTTCGAATTCACCCCTCCACTTT. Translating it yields CAGSQDWAGSNSPLHF.